Each of the 6 T cell receptor beta chains below was sequenced from the same sample in a study of shared clonotypes between healthy human individuals. TCRdb keeps only in-frame clones here, not all; method: immunoSEQ multiplex PCR. This sample has hundreds of thousands of clones, with 80% to 95% found just once. Terminally differentiated effector memory CD45RA+ cells were excluded from the naive CD8 cells, which were CD45RO-negative and positively selected for CCR7. The specimen was naive CD8+ T cells sorted from blood. Receptors were obtained from a young man in good health.

The rearrangement links TRBV6-1 to TRBJ2-3; TRBD2 matches at 8 bases. Germline V lookup: CDR1 MNHNS, CDR2 SASEGT. This CDR3 has 18 amino acids. The ends lost 4 bases at V and 5 bases at J; junction bases unmatched: 17. CDR3 protein: CASSVEREWLITQDTQYF. The CDR3 DNA reads as TGTGCCAGCAGTGTGGAGCGGGAGTGGCTTATCACCCAAGATACGCAGTATTTT.

The chain is built from TRBV5-5 and TRBJ2-3; no firm D call. The CDR3 runs to 14 residues. In germline, CDR1 is SGHKS, CDR2 YYEKEE (reference sequence). V was cut by 0 bases and J by 1 base, with 6 bases left in between. The CDR3 DNA is TGTGCCAGCAGCTTGGGGGCAGGCACAGATACGCAGTATTTT. Translation gives CASSLGAGTDTQYF.

The rearrangement links TRBV9 to TRBJ2-1; D not resolved. V lost 2 bases to trimming and J lost 9 bases, with 15 bases between them. The CDR3 loop spans 14 amino acids. CDR1 SGDLS and CDR2 YYNGEE come from the germline V gene. As DNA, the CDR3 is TGTGCCAGCAGCGTCTCAGCGCGGCTTATTGAGCAGTTCTTC. Protein sequence: CASSVSARLIEQFF.

The chain is built from TRBV5-4 and TRBJ2-1; TRBD2 aligns across 7 bases. The CDR3 is made up of 15 amino acids. Germline V gives CDR1 SGHNT, CDR2 YYREEE (reference sequence). The V gene end was trimmed by 1 base and the J gene end by 0 bases; junction bases not matched to a gene: 1. CDR3 sequence: CASSLWGGSYNEQFF. The CDR3 nucleotides are TGTGCCAGCAGCTTGTGGGGGGGCTCCTACAATGAGCAGTTCTTC.

The genes are TRBV2 and TRBJ2-1; no clear D gene. Trimming removed 4 bases at V and 0 bases at J, with 10 bases between. The CDR3 covers 15 residues. Germline V gene sequence: CDR1 SNHLY, CDR2 FYNNEI. The CDR3 region has the DNA TGTGCCAGCAGTGTGGTCTTGTCCTCCTACAATGAGCAGTTCTTC. Encoded protein: CASSVVLSSYNEQFF.

The chain employs TRBV6-5 and TRBJ2-1; D is possibly TRBD1 or TRBD2 (5 bases each). Trimming removed 10 bases at V and 8 bases at J, with 15 bases between. Germline assignment: CDR1 MNHEY and CDR2 SVGAGI. CDR3 length: 12 residues. CDR3 DNA: TGTGCCACGGGGTGGGGCGGCGATGAGCAGTTCTTC. This codes for CATGWGGDEQFF.